These 23 T cell receptor beta chains originate from one sample sequenced in a study of OX40 agonist ivuxolimab in advanced cancers. Libraries were prepared by immunoSEQ multiplex PCR; TCRdb keeps only in-frame clonotypes and omits some of them. The sample lists 78,000 or so clones, 70% to 90% occurring once. The starting material was CD4+ or CD8+ T cells sorted from blood, obtained in a trial of the OX40 agonist ivuxolimab. The receptors stem from an adult with an advanced solid tumor such as melanoma, head and neck, liver or kidney cancer.

The rearrangement uses TRBV5-1 and TRBJ2-7; D unclear. The germline CDR1 and CDR2 sequences are SGHRS and YFSETQ. The V gene lost 5 bases and the J gene lost 1 base, with 7 bases spanning the gap. This CDR3 spans 12 amino acids. DNA for the CDR3: TGCGCCAGCAGAGTAGGGTCCTACGAGCAGTACTTC. This codes for CASRVGSYEQYF.

J is TRBJ2-1 and V is TRBV5-1; the match to TRBD1 covers 8 bases. This CDR3 contains 18 residues. V trimming: 0 bases; J trimming: 3 bases; junction bases outside the gene matches: 11. Germline V lookup: CDR1 SGHRS, CDR2 YFSETQ. CDR3 amino acids: CASSLDFGQGSIYNEQFF. In DNA form, the CDR3 reads TGCGCCAGCAGCTTGGATTTTGGACAGGGCTCTATCTACAATGAGCAGTTCTTC.

V and J are TRBV18 and TRBJ2-7, with a weak D call TRBD1 (6 bases). CDR3 size: 16 residues. The germline V gene encodes CDR1 KGHSH and CDR2 LQKENI. V was pared by 3 bases and J by 4 bases, with 19 bases between. CDR3 loop: CASSPGFGGIGYEQYF. The CDR3 DNA follows: TGTGCCAGCTCACCCGGTTTTGGGGGCATCGGATACGAGCAGTACTTC.

The chain is built from TRBV5-8 and TRBJ2-5; 13 nucleotides agree with TRBD2. The ends lost 0 bases at V and 4 bases at J; junction bases unmatched: 9. CDR3 length: 18 amino acids. Germline values: CDR1 SGHTS, CDR2 YDEGEE. The CDR3 is CASSLGLAGGLERETQYF. CDR3 in DNA: TGTGCCAGCAGCTTGGGACTAGCGGGGGGCCTGGAGCGAGAGACCCAGTACTTC.

The chain links TRBV7-5 to TRBJ2-1; the table's D call, TRBD2, was not checked against the DNA. TRBV7-5 is marked as a pseudogene. The CDR3 spans 16 residues. The CDR3 protein is CARSLIYLAGANEQFF. CDR3 bases: TGTGCCAGAAGCTTAATCTATTTAGCGGGAGCCAATGAGCAGTTCTTC.

J is TRBJ2-7 and V is TRBV28; TRBD2 agrees at 9 bases. From germline, CDR1 is MDHEN and CDR2 SYDVKM. V was clipped by 3 bases and J by 1 base; unmatched bases: 1. This CDR3 is 14 amino acids long. In nucleotides, the CDR3 is TGTGCCAGCAGTTTTGCGGGGGGGTCCTACGAGCAGTACTTC. Its protein is CASSFAGGSYEQYF.

A remark on this clone: This sample includes further DNA sequences coding for the same CDR3. This chain connects TRBV19 to TRBJ1-1; D unclear. Trimming shortened V by 5 bases and J by 4 bases, and 8 bases separated the two germline ends. CDR3 size: 12 residues. Germline CDR1 reads LNHDA; CDR2 reads SQIVND (reference sequence). The CDR3 bases are TGTGCCAGTAGTTCGGGGAGCACTGAAGCTTTCTTT. Protein sequence: CASSSGSTEAFF.

The chain is built from TRBV11-3 and TRBJ1-6; D is perhaps TRBD1 (6 bases). The length of the CDR3 is 13 residues. The V end was cut by 5 bases, the J end by 11 bases, with 13 bases between. In germline, CDR1 is SGHNT, CDR2 YENEEA. CDR3 bases: TGTGCCAGCAGCGCCCAACAGGGCACACCCCTCCACTTT. Protein sequence: CASSAQQGTPLHF.

Only a few counts were recorded for this clone. The V call is TRBV7-9, the J call TRBJ2-7; 7 positions match TRBD1. From germline, CDR1 is SEHNR and CDR2 FQNEAQ (reference sequence). This CDR3 spans 15 amino acids. The junction had 7 bases not matched to a gene; V was cut back by 5 bases and J by 0 bases. CDR3 amino acids: CASSAWTGYSYEQYF. In DNA, the CDR3 is TGTGCCAGCAGCGCCTGGACAGGCTACTCCTACGAGCAGTACTTC. The entire variable domain, with the rest obtained from reference TRBV7-9 and TRBJ2-7, is as follows: DTGVSQNPRHKITKRGQNVTFRCDPISEHNRLYWYRQTLGQGPEFLTYFQNEAQLEKSRLLSDRFSAERPKGSFSTLEIQRTEQGDSAMYLCASSAWTGYSYEQYFGPGTRLTVT.

V and J are TRBV19 and TRBJ2-7; 9 bases are shared with TRBD2. V gave up 5 bases and J gave up 3 bases; unmatched junction bases: 8. The CDR3 is 15 amino acids. CDR1 and CDR2 from the germline V gene are LNHDA and SQIVND (reference sequence). CDR3 bases: TGTGCCAGTAGTTCCCCGACTAGCGGCGACTACGAGCAGTACTTC. Translating it yields CASSSPTSGDYEQYF.

The rearrangement uses TRBV5-1 and TRBJ2-1, with 9 bases aligning to TRBD1. The ends lost 2 bases at V and 8 bases at J; junction bases unmatched: 5. CDR1 is SGHRS, CDR2 YFSETQ, per germline. The CDR3 covers 14 residues. CDR3 coding DNA: TGCGCCAGCAGCTTAACACAGGGGGCCCATGAGCAGTTCTTC. Encoded protein: CASSLTQGAHEQFF.

The rearrangement joins TRBV6-5 to TRBJ1-5; D is unresolved. The CDR3 totals 14 residues. V lost 4 bases, J lost 1 base, and 8 bases lay in between. Germline V gene data show CDR1 as MNHEY and CDR2 as SVGAGI. The CDR3 bases are TGTGCCAGCAGTTTAACGTCAAGCAATCAGCCCCAGCATTTT. Protein sequence: CASSLTSSNQPQHF.

The gene calls are TRBV5-6 and TRBJ1-3; D perhaps matches TRBD1 (6 bases). Germline V gives CDR1 SGHDT, CDR2 YYEEEE. The V gene lost 3 bases and the J gene lost 0 bases, with 7 bases spanning the gap. This CDR3 comprises 14 residues. The CDR3 DNA reads TGTGCCAGCAGCTCGACAGGCTCTGGAAACACCATATATTTT. Residues: CASSSTGSGNTIYF.

The V call is TRBV21-1, the J call TRBJ2-5; TRBD1 is the table's D call and was not checked against the DNA. TRBV21-1 corresponds to a pseudogene. This CDR3 is built from 15 residues. CDR3 loop: CASSKGQPKRETQYF. For the CDR3, the DNA is TGTGCCAGCAGCAAAGGACAGCCAAAAAGGGAGACCCAGTACTTC.

The rearrangement joins TRBV6-1 to TRBJ1-6, with D possibly being TRBD1 (5 bases). V lost 5 bases to trimming and J lost 3 bases, with 11 bases between them. The CDR3 has 15 residues. Germline-derived CDR1 and CDR2 are MNHNS and SASEGT. The chain's CDR3 is CASSNWGSYNSPLHF. The CDR3 DNA reads TGTGCCAGCAGTAATTGGGGCAGCTATAATTCACCCCTCCACTTT.

This clone was picked up one time. This sequence joins TRBV7-9 and TRBJ1-1, with D hard to call. CDR1 is SEHNR, CDR2 FQNEAQ, per germline (reference sequence). The V gene lost 5 bases and the J gene lost 2 bases, with 9 bases spanning the gap. The CDR3 covers 13 residues. The CDR3 coding sequence is TGTGCCAGCAGCATCCGGAGTAACACTGAAGCTTTCTTT. Encoded protein: CASSIRSNTEAFF.

V usage is TRBV6-1 and J usage is TRBJ2-7, with TRBD1 matching 9 bases. CDR1 is MNHNS, CDR2 SASEGT, per germline. The V and J ends lost 6 bases and 2 bases, in that order; junction bases with no gene match: 2. The length of the CDR3 is 13 residues. CDR3 bases: TGTGCCAGCAGGGACAGGGGCCCCTACGAGCAGTACTTC. It codes for CASRDRGPYEQYF.

The chain joins TRBV19 to TRBJ2-1; 10 bases match TRBD2. The germline V gene has CDR1 LNHDA and CDR2 SQIVND (reference sequence). The CDR3 has 14 residues. Germline trimming cut 7 bases from V and 8 bases from J; bases unmatched to any gene: 8. For the CDR3, the DNA is TGTGCCAGTACCCTAGCGGGAGAGGGGCATGAGCAGTTCTTC. Protein: CASTLAGEGHEQFF.

V and J are TRBV6-1 and TRBJ1-5; TRBD1 matches 8 bases. The CDR3 runs to 16 residues. Germline V gene lookup returns CDR1 MNHNS and CDR2 SASEGT. V lost 4 bases, J lost 4 bases, and 9 bases stayed unmatched. The CDR3 DNA reads as TGTGCCAGCAGTGGGGAGACAGGGGCAGGGAATCAGCCCCAGCATTTT. Its protein is CASSGETGAGNQPQHF.

This rearrangement joins TRBV7-2 to TRBJ2-1; either TRBD1 or TRBD2 may fit D (5 bases each). With 5 bases removed from V and 10 bases from J, the gap between germline ends came to 18 bases. The CDR3 has 14 amino acids. Germline assignment: CDR1 SGHTA and CDR2 FQGNSA. The CDR3 loop is CASSLRDLYPEQFF. DNA of the CDR3: TGTGCCAGCAGCCTACGGGACCTTTACCCGGAGCAGTTCTTC.

The chain couples TRBV10-3 to TRBJ1-5, with TRBD1 as a possible D gene (5 bases). The CDR3 totals 15 residues. The ends were cut back, 5 bases at V and 1 base at J, with 12 bases in the middle. Looked up from germline, CDR1 is ENHRY and CDR2 is SYGVKD. The CDR3 spells CAISYGHPSNQPQHF. CDR3 bases: TGTGCCATCAGTTATGGACACCCCAGCAATCAGCCCCAGCATTTT.

The rearrangement joins TRBV6-5 to TRBJ2-1; 11 bases line up with TRBD2. V lost 2 bases to trimming and J lost 6 bases; unmatched junction nucleotides: 3. The germline CDR1 and CDR2 sequences are MNHEY and SVGAGI. This CDR3 is 15 amino acids long. CDR3 amino acids: CASSYEGLAANEQFF. The CDR3 DNA is TGTGCCAGCAGTTACGAGGGACTAGCGGCCAATGAGCAGTTCTTC.

The CDR3 DNA reads TGTGCCAGCAGCTTCCTCGGACCGAACACTGAAGCTTTCTTT. This codes for CASSFLGPNTEAFF. The chain has TRBV7-9 and TRBJ1-1; D call uncertain. The V gene lost 3 bases and the J gene lost 1 base, with 9 bases spanning the gap. This CDR3 region has 14 residues. The germline CDR1 and CDR2 sequences are SEHNR and FQNEAQ (reference sequence).